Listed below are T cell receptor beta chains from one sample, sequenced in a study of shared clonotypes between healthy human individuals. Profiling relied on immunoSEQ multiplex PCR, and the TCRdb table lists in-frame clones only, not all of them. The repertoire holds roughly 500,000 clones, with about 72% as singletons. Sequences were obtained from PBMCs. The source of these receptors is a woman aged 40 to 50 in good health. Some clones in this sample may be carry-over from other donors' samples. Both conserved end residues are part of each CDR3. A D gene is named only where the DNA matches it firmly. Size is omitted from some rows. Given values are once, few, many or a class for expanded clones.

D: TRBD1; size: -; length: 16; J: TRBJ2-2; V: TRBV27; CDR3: CASSPGQGVYTGELFF; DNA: TGTGCCAGCAGTCCTGGACAGGGGGTTTACACCGGGGAGCTGTTTTTT
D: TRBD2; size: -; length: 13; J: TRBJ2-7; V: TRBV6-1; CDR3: CASSVSGSYEQYF; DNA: TGTGCCAGTAGTGTTAGCGGGTCCTACGAGCAGTACTTC
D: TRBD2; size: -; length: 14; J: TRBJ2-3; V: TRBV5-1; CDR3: CASSLGGSSGTQYF; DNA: TGCGCCAGCAGCTTGGGGGGGTCTAGCGGTACGCAGTATTTT
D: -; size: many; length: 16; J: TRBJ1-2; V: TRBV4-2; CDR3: CASSRNSGASHYGYTF; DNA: TGTGCCAGCAGCCGGAATTCTGGGGCATCCCATTATGGCTACACCTTC
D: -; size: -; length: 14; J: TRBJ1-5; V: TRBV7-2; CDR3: CASSSQRGNQPQHF; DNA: TGTGCCAGCAGCTCGCAGCGAGGCAATCAGCCCCAGCATTTT
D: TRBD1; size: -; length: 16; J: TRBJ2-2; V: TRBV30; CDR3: CAWSRARDSNTGELFF; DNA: TGTGCCTGGAGCCGGGCCCGGGACAGTAACACCGGGGAGCTGTTTTTT
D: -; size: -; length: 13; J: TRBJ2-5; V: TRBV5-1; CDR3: CASSRGFQETQYF; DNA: TGCGCCAGCTCTCGGGGCTTCCAAGAGACCCAGTACTTC
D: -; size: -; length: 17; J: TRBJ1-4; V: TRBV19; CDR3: CASSRRGGLDTAEKLFF; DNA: TGTGCCAGTAGTAGGCGGGGGGGGCTGGATACGGCGGAAAAACTGTTTTTT
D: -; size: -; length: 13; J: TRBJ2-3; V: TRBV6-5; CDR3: CATLLSGTDTQYF; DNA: TGTGCCACCCTGCTTAGCGGCACAGATACGCAGTATTTT
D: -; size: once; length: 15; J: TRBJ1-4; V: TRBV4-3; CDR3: CASSHDPGEGVKLFF; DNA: TGCGCCAGCAGCCATGATCCGGGGGAAGGGGTAAAACTGTTTTTT
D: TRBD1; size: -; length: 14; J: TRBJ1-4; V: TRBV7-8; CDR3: CASSFGTVNEKLFF; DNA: TGTGCCAGCAGCTTCGGGACAGTTAATGAAAAACTGTTTTTT
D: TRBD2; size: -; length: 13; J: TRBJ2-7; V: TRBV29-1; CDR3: CSMRSGEDYEQYF; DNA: TGCAGCATGAGGAGCGGGGAGGACTACGAGCAGTACTTC
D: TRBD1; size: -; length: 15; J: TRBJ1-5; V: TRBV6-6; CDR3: CASRDRTGGNQPQHF; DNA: TGTGCCAGCAGAGACCGGACAGGGGGCAATCAGCCCCAGCATTTT
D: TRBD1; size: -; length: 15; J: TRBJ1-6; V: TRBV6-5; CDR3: CASSYSTGGRSPLHF; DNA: TGTGCCAGCAGTTACTCGACAGGGGGACGATCACCCCTCCACTTT
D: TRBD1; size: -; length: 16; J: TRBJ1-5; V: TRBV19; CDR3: CASSARRGDRNQPQHF; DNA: TGTGCCAGTTCGGCGCGTCGCGGGGACAGAAATCAGCCCCAGCATTTT
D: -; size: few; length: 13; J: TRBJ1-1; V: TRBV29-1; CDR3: CSVEWGEDTEAFF; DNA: TGCAGCGTTGAGTGGGGGGAGGACACTGAAGCTTTCTTT
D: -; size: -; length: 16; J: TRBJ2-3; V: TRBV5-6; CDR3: CASSFPGGGSTDTQYF; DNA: TGTGCCAGCAGCTTTCCAGGCGGCGGATCCACAGATACGCAGTATTTT
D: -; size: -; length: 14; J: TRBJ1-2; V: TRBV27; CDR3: CASGLRGPNYGYTF; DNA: TGTGCCAGCGGCTTACGTGGTCCCAACTATGGCTACACCTTC
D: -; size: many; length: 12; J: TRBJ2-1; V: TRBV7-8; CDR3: CASSPRQNEQFF; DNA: TGTGCCAGCAGCCCCCGACAGAATGAGCAGTTCTTC
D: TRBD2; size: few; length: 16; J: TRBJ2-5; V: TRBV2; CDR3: CASSEGLAGGQGTQYF; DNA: TGTGCCAGCAGTGAGGGACTAGCGGGAGGGCAAGGGACCCAGTACTTC
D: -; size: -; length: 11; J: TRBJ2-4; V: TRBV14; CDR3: CASSQGNIQYF; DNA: TGTGCCAGCAGCCAGGGAAACATTCAGTACTTC
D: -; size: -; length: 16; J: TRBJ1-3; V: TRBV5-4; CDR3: CASSLGQPRSGNTIYF; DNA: TGTGCCAGCAGCTTAGGACAGCCTCGCTCTGGAAACACCATATATTTT
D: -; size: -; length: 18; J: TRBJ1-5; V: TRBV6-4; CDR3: CASSDSVTPGVINQPQHF; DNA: TGTGCCAGCAGTGACTCGGTAACACCAGGGGTAATTAATCAGCCCCAGCATTTT
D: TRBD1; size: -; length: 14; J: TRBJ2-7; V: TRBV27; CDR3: CASSWDSSAYEQYF; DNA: TGTGCCAGCAGTTGGGACAGTTCGGCCTACGAGCAGTACTTC
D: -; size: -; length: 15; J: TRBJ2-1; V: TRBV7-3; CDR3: CASSLIARHYNEQFF; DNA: TGTGCCAGCAGCCTAATAGCCCGCCACTACAATGAGCAGTTCTTC
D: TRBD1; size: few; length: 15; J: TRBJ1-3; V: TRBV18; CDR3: CASSPGTGSGNTIYF; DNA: TGTGCCAGCTCACCGGGGACAGGCTCTGGAAACACCATATATTTT
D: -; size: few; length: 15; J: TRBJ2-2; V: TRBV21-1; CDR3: CASRTGKRNTGELFF; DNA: TGTGCCAGCAGAACAGGGAAGCGGAACACCGGGGAGCTGTTTTTT
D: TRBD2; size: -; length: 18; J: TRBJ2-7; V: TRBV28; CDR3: CASSLRLAVPILTYEQYF; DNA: TGTGCCAGCAGTCTGAGACTAGCGGTCCCTATATTGACCTACGAGCAGTACTTC
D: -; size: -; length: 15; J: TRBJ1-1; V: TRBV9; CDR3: CASSPHSGRDTEAFF; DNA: TGTGCCAGCAGCCCTCACTCCGGACGGGACACTGAAGCTTTCTTT
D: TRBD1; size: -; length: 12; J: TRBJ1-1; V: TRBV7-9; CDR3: CASSLEGAGAFF; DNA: TGTGCCAGCAGCCTGGAGGGGGCTGGAGCTTTCTTT
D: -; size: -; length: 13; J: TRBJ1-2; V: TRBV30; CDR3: CAWSVGFDYGYTF; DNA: TGTGCCTGGAGTGTAGGGTTCGACTATGGCTACACCTTC
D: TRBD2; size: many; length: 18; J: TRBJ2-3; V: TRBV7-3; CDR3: CASSLRGRLATFTDTQYF; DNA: TGTGCCAGCAGCTTACGGGGTAGACTAGCGACCTTCACAGATACGCAGTATTTT
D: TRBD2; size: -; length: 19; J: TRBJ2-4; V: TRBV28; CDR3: CASSSRLGPTSGMVNIQYF; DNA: TGTGCCAGCAGTTCCAGACTGGGGCCGACTAGCGGGATGGTAAACATTCAGTACTTC
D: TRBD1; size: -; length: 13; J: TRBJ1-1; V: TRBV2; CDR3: CASSQGVTTEAFF; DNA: TGTGCCAGCAGTCAGGGGGTTACCACTGAAGCTTTCTTT
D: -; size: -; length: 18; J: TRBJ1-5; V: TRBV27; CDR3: CASSSLWSVPLKKQPQHF; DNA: TGTGCCAGCAGTTCACTCTGGTCGGTACCGCTAAAAAAGCAGCCCCAGCATTTT
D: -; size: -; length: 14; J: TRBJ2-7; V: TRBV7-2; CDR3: CASSFRAGTYEQYF; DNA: TGTGCCAGCAGCTTTCGCGCAGGCACCTACGAGCAGTACTTC
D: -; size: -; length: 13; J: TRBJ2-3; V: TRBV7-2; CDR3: CASSLVGIDTQYF; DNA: TGTGCCAGCAGCTTAGTAGGGATAGATACGCAGTATTTT
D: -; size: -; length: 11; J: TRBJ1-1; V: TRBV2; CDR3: CASSAYRAAFF; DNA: TGTGCCAGCAGTGCGTACAGGGCAGCTTTCTTT
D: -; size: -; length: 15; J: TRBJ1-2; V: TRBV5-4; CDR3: CASSLESGHDYGYTF; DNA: TGTGCCAGCAGCTTGGAGTCAGGGCATGACTATGGCTACACCTTC